Presented here are 4 T cell receptor beta chains from one specimen sequenced in a study of beta chain features in type 1 diabetes. The authors reverse transcribed all of the isolated RNA, so sequencing captured expressed TCRB transcripts. The repertoire was sequenced with immunoSEQ multiplex PCR; TCRdb's copy has only in-frame clones and lacks some. The sample includes hundreds of thousands of clones, approximately 14% of them seen just once. The specimen sequenced was central memory CD4+ T cells from blood. These receptors all stem from a man aged 25 to 45 in good health.

This clone was seen more than once but under ten times. The J gene is TRBJ1-4, the V gene TRBV9; no clear D gene. The CDR3 runs to 15 residues. Trimming left V 2 bases short and J 5 bases short, with 13 bases between. The germline gives CDR1 SGDLS, CDR2 YYNGEE. CDR3 sequence (DNA): TGTGCCAGCAGCGTGCAACACGGCCTAAATGAAAAACTGTTTTTT. Amino acid sequence: CASSVQHGLNEKLFF.

This clone was recorded a few times. This chain uses TRBV5-4 with TRBJ2-1; 7 bases line up with TRBD2. With V trimmed by 1 base and J by 7 bases, 11 bases remained unmatched. Germline V gene lookup returns CDR1 SGHNT and CDR2 YYREEE (reference sequence). This CDR3 has 16 amino acids. The CDR3 region has the DNA TGTGCCAGCAGCTTGATCTCTGGGAGGGCCAAAAATGAGCAGTTCTTC. It is translated as CASSLISGRAKNEQFF.

The V call is TRBV7-2, the J call TRBJ1-1; no firm D call. The CDR3 contains 15 residues. The V end lost 0 bases, the J end lost 1 base, and 9 bases lay between the germline ends. Per germline, CDR1 SGHTA and CDR2 FQGNSA. Here the CDR3 reads CASSLAPTANTEAFF. CDR3 bases: TGTGCCAGCAGCTTAGCGCCAACAGCGAACACTGAAGCTTTCTTT. Full variable domain (missing parts from reference TRBV7-2 and TRBJ1-1): GAGVSQSPSNKVTEKGKDVELRCDPISGHTALYWYRQSLGQGLEFLIYFQGNSAPDKSGLPSDRFSAERTGGSVSTLTIQRTQQEDSAVYLCASSLAPTANTEAFFGQGTRLTVV.

This sequence joins TRBV5-6 and TRBJ2-7; D may be TRBD2 (8 bases). V was clipped by 0 bases and J by 6 bases, with 16 bases between them. Germline V gene data show CDR1 as SGHDT and CDR2 as YYEEEE. This CDR3 comprises 15 residues. Here the CDR3 reads CASSLAGGAGVEQYF. For the CDR3, the DNA is TGTGCCAGCAGCTTGGCAGGGGGAGCGGGGGTCGAGCAGTACTTC. Filled out from reference TRBV5-6 and TRBJ2-7, the complete variable domain reads DAGVTQSPTHLIKTRGQQVTLRCSPKSGHDTVSWYQQALGQGPQFIFQYYEEEERQRGNFPDRFSGHQFPNYSSELNVNALLLGDSALYLCASSLAGGAGVEQYFGPGTRLTVT.